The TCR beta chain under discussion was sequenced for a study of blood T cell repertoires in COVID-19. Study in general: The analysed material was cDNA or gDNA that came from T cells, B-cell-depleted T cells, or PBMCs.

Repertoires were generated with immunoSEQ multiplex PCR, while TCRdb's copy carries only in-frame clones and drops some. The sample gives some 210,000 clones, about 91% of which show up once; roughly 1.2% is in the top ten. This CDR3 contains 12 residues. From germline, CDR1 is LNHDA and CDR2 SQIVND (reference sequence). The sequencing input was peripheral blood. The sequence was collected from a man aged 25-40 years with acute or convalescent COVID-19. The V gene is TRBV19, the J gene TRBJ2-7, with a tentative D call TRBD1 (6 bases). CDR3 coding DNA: TGTGCAAGCGGACAGACCATTTACGAGCAGTACTTC. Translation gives CASGQTIYEQYF.